This is a list of T cell receptor beta chains from one sample in a study of early T cells in non-severe SARS-CoV-2 infection. TCRdb called the 5' RACE reads again in MiXCR, with one record for every CDR3 protein. Of tens of thousands of distinct CDR3 sequences in the sample, approximately 4.4% are singletons; the top ten hold over 6.5%. The sample comprised whole blood. The receptors shown here come from an adult who was a healthcare worker with PCR-confirmed SARS-CoV-2 infection or an uninfected control (not recorded which). Both conserved end residues are part of each CDR3. Size values are once, few and many counts, or a class for expanded clones, and some rows have none.

size	V	J	CDR3
many	TRBV7-2	TRBJ2-7	CASSSLDREDEQYF
few	TRBV30	TRBJ2-2	CAWTDRGTGELFF
many	TRBV11-3	TRBJ1-5	CASNAKHF
many	TRBV5-5	TRBJ2-7	CASSITGDEQYF
few	TRBV7-9	TRBJ2-7	CASTGQDYEQYF
many	TRBV5-1	TRBJ1-5	CASSLDGQASNQPQHF
-	TRBV30	TRBJ1-1	CAGYRGGKAFF
many	TRBV14	TRBJ2-3	CASSQQKTATKDTQYF
-	TRBV6-2/TRBV6-3	TRBJ2-7	CASSYRLAAYEQYF
many	TRBV15	TRBJ2-5	CATSREGDRRETQYF
many	TRBV30	TRBJ2-1	CASSGAYNEQFF
many	TRBV7-2	TRBJ2-1	CASSQLAGGRNEQFF
many	TRBV12-3/TRBV12-4	TRBJ1-1	CASSSGTEAFF
-	TRBV2	TRBJ1-5	CASSEEGGQGNQPQHF
many	TRBV19	TRBJ2-3	CASSSRDTQYF
many	TRBV5-5	TRBJ1-5	CASSFQGFSNQPQHF
many	TRBV7-6	TRBJ1-2	CASSLSPDSNYGYTF
many	TRBV27	TRBJ2-1	CASNVGGGGYEQFF
few	TRBV28	TRBJ1-4	CASSLRGRATNEKLFF
-	TRBV4-3	TRBJ1-4	CASSQDRGPSGEKLFF
many	TRBV12-3/TRBV12-4	TRBJ1-2	CASSFRFAYGYTF
-	TRBV11-2	TRBJ2-7	CASSLVSASEGYEQYF
many	TRBV2	TRBJ2-2	CASSREGDPRTGELFF
many	TRBV18	TRBJ1-5	CASSPRFDTSNQPQHF
many	TRBV18	TRBJ2-7	CASSTGTGAYEQYF
many	TRBV18	TRBJ2-5	CASSPGLAGEETQYF
many	TRBV6-6	TRBJ2-3	CASSERTFSSTDTQYF
many	TRBV18	TRBJ2-7	CASSPTSGGAYEQYF
-	TRBV7-3	TRBJ2-7	CASSLLAGGLYEQYF
many	TRBV7-9	TRBJ1-6	CASSLAFGTGNPYNSPLHF
many	TRBV23-1	TRBJ1-1	CASRKSKQGGGTEAFF
many	TRBV12-3/TRBV12-4	TRBJ1-1	CASSLLAGAFF